Below are 24 T cell receptor beta chains sequenced from a single sample in a study of shared clonotypes between healthy human individuals. The assay was immunoSEQ multiplex PCR, and TCRdb's table has in-frame clones only and misses some. Among about a million clones, roughly 75% were seen once, and the ten largest hold over 1.3%. The source material was memory CD4+ T cells sorted from blood. Subset given: CD45RA-negative fraction. These receptors were taken from a man younger than 35 in good health.

The V and J genes are TRBV10-2 and TRBJ2-6; 11 bases match TRBD1. Germline lookup yields CDR1 WSHSY and CDR2 SAAADI. The CDR3 length is 18 residues. With 6 bases clipped from V and 1 base from J, the junction kept 8 bases outside the gene matches. CDR3 protein: CASRSPGQGDSGANVLTF. The CDR3 region has the DNA TGCGCCAGCAGATCCCCGGGACAGGGGGATTCTGGGGCCAACGTCCTGACTTTC.

The chain links TRBV27 to TRBJ1-1, with 7 bases fitting TRBD1. CDR1 and CDR2 from the germline V gene are MNHEY and SMNVEV (reference sequence). J gave up 0 bases and V 5 bases, and 6 bases lay outside the gene matches. This CDR3 spans 15 amino acids. The CDR3 here is CASSTGQVMNTEAFF. Here the CDR3 DNA reads TGTGCCAGCAGTACCGGACAGGTCATGAACACTGAAGCTTTCTTT.

This chain links TRBV21-1 with TRBJ1-1; the table assigns TRBD1, which was not confirmed against the DNA. TRBV21-1 is a recognized pseudogene. CDR3 length equals 14 residues. The CDR3 is CASSKEGDRTEAFF. CDR3 in DNA: TGTGCCAGCAGCAAAGAAGGGGATAGGACTGAAGCTTTCTTT.

V and J are TRBV5-8 and TRBJ2-3; D is uncertain. Germline values: CDR1 SGHTS, CDR2 YDEGEE. This CDR3 has 13 residues. Trimming took off 1 base at V and 3 bases at J, with 6 bases between the two ends. CDR3 sequence: CASSLLRTDTQYF. The CDR3 DNA is TGTGCCAGCAGCTTGTTGAGAACAGATACGCAGTATTTT.

The chain is built from TRBV11-2 and TRBJ2-5; TRBD2 matches at 10 bases. The CDR3 is 15 residues long. Germline assignment: CDR1 SGHAT and CDR2 FQNNGV. The ends lost 4 bases at V and 2 bases at J; junction bases unmatched: 4. As DNA, the CDR3 is TGTGCCAGCAGCTCCCCAGCGGGGGGGCAAGAGACCCAGTACTTC. Residues: CASSSPAGGQETQYF.

The rearrangement links TRBV10-3 to TRBJ2-6; TRBD2 aligns across 8 bases. The germline V gene has CDR1 ENHRY and CDR2 SYGVKD. The CDR3 length is 16 residues. V was pared by 6 bases and J by 0 bases, with 4 bases of the junction left unmatched. This CDR3 is CAIRREGTSGANVLTF. The CDR3 DNA reads TGTGCCATCAGACGGGAGGGCACCTCTGGGGCCAACGTCCTGACTTTC.

This chain uses TRBV27 with TRBJ2-3; perhaps TRBD1 as D (7 bases). Trimming shortened V by 5 bases and J by 6 bases, and 15 bases separated the two germline ends. CDR3 length: 14 residues. CDR1 is MNHEY and CDR2 is SMNVEV in the germline V gene (reference sequence). The CDR3 region is CASSRRGPGDTQYF. The CDR3 DNA reads TGTGCCAGCAGTAGGAGGGGGCCGGGGGATACGCAGTATTTT.

The chain combines TRBV11-3 with TRBJ2-5; 7 bases are a match to TRBD2. Trimming removed 1 base from V and 6 bases from J; junction bases left unmatched: 2. The CDR3 has 13 amino acids. The germline gives CDR1 SGHNT, CDR2 YENEEA. The CDR3: CASSLGEGQTQYF. The DNA for the CDR3 is TGTGCCAGCAGCTTAGGGGAGGGACAGACCCAGTACTTC.

The chain has TRBV19 and TRBJ1-4; D perhaps matches TRBD1 (5 bases). CDR1 is LNHDA, CDR2 SQIVND, per germline (reference sequence). V was pared by 8 bases and J by 8 bases, with 18 bases between. The CDR3 spans 14 residues. The CDR3 DNA reads TGTGCCAGTGGGCAGGGATTGTCAAACGAAAAACTGTTTTTT. Translation gives CASGQGLSNEKLFF.

This clone was detected ten times or more. This chain links TRBV2 with TRBJ1-6, with 7 nucleotides matching TRBD1. Losses at the gene ends were 8 bases for V and 7 bases for J; bases not matched to a gene: 5. Germline V gene data show CDR1 as SNHLY and CDR2 as FYNNEI. The CDR3 covers 13 residues. Written as DNA, the CDR3 is TGTGCCAGCCGAGGGACAGCCAATTCACCCCTCCACTTT. It encodes CASRGTANSPLHF.

The chain combines TRBV11-1 with TRBJ2-5, with TRBD2 identical over 8 bases. This CDR3 is built from 16 residues. J was trimmed by 5 bases and V by 4 bases; bases with no gene match: 12. Germline V CDR1 and CDR2: SGHAT, FQDESV (reference sequence). The CDR3 DNA sequence: TGTGCCAGCAGCTCCGGACTAGCTGGCGGCGAGGAGACCCAGTACTTC. The encoded protein is CASSSGLAGGEETQYF.

V is TRBV28 and J is TRBJ1-5; D unclear. The germline V and J ends were trimmed by 6 bases and 6 bases, with 18 bases remaining between them. The CDR3 sequence is 15 residues long. Per germline, CDR1 MDHEN and CDR2 SYDVKM. CDR3 protein: CASRPRTAFGQPQHF. CDR3 bases: TGTGCCAGCAGGCCCCGCACGGCATTTGGTCAGCCCCAGCATTTT.

In regard to this clone: Other DNA sequences from this sample encode an identical CDR3 as well. The rearrangement links TRBV5-5 to TRBJ2-7; 7 positions agree with TRBD1. This CDR3 region has 12 residues. In germline, CDR1 is SGHKS, CDR2 YYEKEE (reference sequence). Unmatched junction bases numbered 0, after V lost 2 bases and J lost 4 bases. The CDR3, as DNA: TGTGCCAGCAGCTTACAGGGGTACGAGCAGTACTTC. Protein product: CASSLQGYEQYF.

The chain has TRBV18 and TRBJ2-3; no clear D gene. Germline values: CDR1 KGHSH, CDR2 LQKENI. Deletions cut 6 bases from V and 3 bases from J, with 4 bases between. This CDR3 is built from 11 residues. Written as DNA, the CDR3 is TGTGCCAGCTCTCGGACAGATACGCAGTATTTT. It yields the protein CASSRTDTQYF.

The chain recombines TRBV5-5 with TRBJ1-1, with D tentatively TRBD1 (5 bases). The CDR3 is made up of 15 amino acids. Trimming left V 4 bases short and J 5 bases short, with 18 bases between. Germline-derived CDR1 and CDR2 are SGHKS and YYEKEE (reference sequence). The CDR3 loop reads CASSLSHGAGTEAFF. As DNA, the CDR3 is TGTGCCAGCAGCCTTTCCCATGGGGCGGGTACTGAAGCTTTCTTT.

As regards this clone: Other DNA sequences in this sample translate to the same CDR3. The gene calls are TRBV20-1 and TRBJ2-7; 7 bases are a match to TRBD2. The ends lost 2 bases at V and 7 bases at J; junction bases unmatched: 2. The CDR3 totals 11 residues. CDR1 and CDR2 from the germline V gene are DFQATT and SNEGSKA (reference sequence). CDR3 residues: CSARTGGEQYF. The CDR3 DNA follows: TGCAGTGCTAGAACGGGGGGAGAGCAGTACTTC.

This clone was observed once. The genes are TRBV7-6 and TRBJ2-3, with D maybe TRBD2 (6 bases). CDR1 is SGHVS and CDR2 is FNYEAQ in the germline V gene. V gave up 0 bases and J gave up 2 bases, with 21 bases separating them. CDR3 length: 19 amino acids. CDR3 loop: CASSLASLWRGRNTDTQYF. The CDR3, as DNA: TGTGCCAGCAGCTTAGCTTCTCTGTGGCGGGGCAGAAACACAGATACGCAGTATTTT.

The chain combines TRBV5-1 with TRBJ1-1, with D unresolved. This CDR3 is 12 amino acids long. From germline, CDR1 is SGHRS and CDR2 YFSETQ. Trimming took off 5 bases at V and 5 bases at J, with 10 bases between the two ends. CDR3 protein: CASRDSRTEAFF. The CDR3 region has the DNA TGCGCCAGCAGGGATTCTCGTACTGAAGCTTTCTTT.

This chain links TRBV10-2 with TRBJ2-1; D might be TRBD1 (7 bases). Looked up from germline, CDR1 is WSHSY and CDR2 is SAAADI. Trimming stripped 10 bases from V and 7 bases from J, with 23 bases between. The CDR3 spans 15 residues. CDR3 loop: CATTTDREVSNEQFF. The CDR3 DNA follows: TGCGCCACCACTACTGACAGGGAGGTCTCGAATGAGCAGTTCTTC.

The gene calls are TRBV5-5 and TRBJ1-4; D unclear. The V gene's germline CDR1 is SGHKS and CDR2 YYEKEE (reference sequence). Trimming took off 0 bases at V and 4 bases at J, with 7 bases between the two ends. This CDR3 spans 14 amino acids. CDR3 amino acids: CASSLVGYNEKLFF. The CDR3 DNA sequence: TGTGCCAGCAGCTTGGTCGGATATAATGAAAAACTGTTTTTT.

This chain links TRBV29-1 with TRBJ2-2, with 7 positions matching TRBD1. The germline V gene has CDR1 SQVTM and CDR2 ANQGSEA. Losses at the gene ends were 7 bases for V and 6 bases for J; bases not matched to a gene: 8. The CDR3 runs 13 residues. The CDR3 region is CSARQGDSGELFF. In DNA, the CDR3 is TGCAGCGCCAGACAGGGTGACTCCGGGGAGCTGTTTTTT.

V is TRBV10-1 and J is TRBJ2-7; 9 nucleotides line up with TRBD2. Germline CDR1 reads WNHNN; CDR2 reads SYGVQD (reference sequence). The CDR3 has 18 amino acids. The junction had 12 bases not matched to a gene; V was cut back by 0 bases and J by 3 bases. The CDR3, as DNA: TGCGCCAGCAGTGAGTCCGATCTAGCGGGAAATTCCTACTACGAGCAGTACTTC. Amino acids: CASSESDLAGNSYYEQYF.

J is TRBJ1-2 and V is TRBV30; D is undetermined. Germline V lookup: CDR1 GTSNPN, CDR2 SVGIG (reference sequence). The CDR3 sequence is 12 residues long. V shed 5 bases and J shed 8 bases, with 15 bases lying between them. The CDR3 coding sequence is TGTGCCTGGCAACGGGAGGGTAGGGGCTACACCTTC. This translates into CAWQREGRGYTF.

The genes are TRBV15 and TRBJ2-7; D perhaps matches TRBD1 (5 bases). This CDR3 region has 15 residues. V was clipped by 0 bases and J by 1 base, with 10 bases between them. Per germline, CDR1 LNHNV and CDR2 YYDKDF (reference sequence). CDR3 amino acids: CATSRDLRQSYEQYF. Written as DNA, the CDR3 is TGTGCCACCAGCAGAGATCTGAGACAGTCCTACGAGCAGTACTTC. Filled out from reference TRBV15 and TRBJ2-7, the complete variable domain reads DAMVIQNPRYQVTQFGKPVTLSCSQTLNHNVMYWYQQKSSQAPKLLFHYYDKDFNNEADTPDNFQSRRPNTSFCFLDIRSPGLGDTAMYLCATSRDLRQSYEQYFGPGTRLTVT.